This is a list of T cell receptor beta chains from one sample in a study of cytotoxic CD8 clonotypes in ibrutinib-treated CLL. Assay used: immunoSEQ multiplex PCR; TCRdb lists only in-frame clones, some missing. This sample has some 140,000 clones, with about 91% found just once. The material was PBMCs, obtained after 12 months of ibrutinib treatment. Every receptor here comes from a human donor with chronic lymphocytic leukemia. Each CDR3 is given with its conserved first and last residue. Fields, in order: J gene, D gene, V gene, CDR3 protein. D genes are given only for firm matches.

TRBJ2-7 | . | TRBV2 | CASSGQRNEQYF
TRBJ2-7 | . | TRBV28 | CASSRESYEQYF
TRBJ2-2 | TRBD2 | TRBV2 | CAGTGLAGGPGTGELFF
TRBJ2-1 | TRBD1 | TRBV7-3 | CATSQGTYNEQFF
TRBJ2-1 | TRBD2 | TRBV2 | CASSEALGLAGGSYNEQFF
TRBJ1-4 | . | TRBV30 | CAWSATGTDEKLFF
TRBJ2-7 | . | TRBV28 | CASSLRSYEQYF
TRBJ1-2 | TRBD1 | TRBV7-9 | CASSLALGSGGVRIAGYTF
TRBJ2-7 | TRBD1 | TRBV7-3 | CASSSGTGLHEQYF
TRBJ2-7 | TRBD1 | TRBV27 | CASSAPDRGMYEQYF
TRBJ2-7 | . | TRBV2 | CASSEASQLAYEQYF
TRBJ2-2 | . | TRBV28 | CASSSANTGELFF
TRBJ2-7 | . | TRBV2 | CASSPEFWDHSYEQYF